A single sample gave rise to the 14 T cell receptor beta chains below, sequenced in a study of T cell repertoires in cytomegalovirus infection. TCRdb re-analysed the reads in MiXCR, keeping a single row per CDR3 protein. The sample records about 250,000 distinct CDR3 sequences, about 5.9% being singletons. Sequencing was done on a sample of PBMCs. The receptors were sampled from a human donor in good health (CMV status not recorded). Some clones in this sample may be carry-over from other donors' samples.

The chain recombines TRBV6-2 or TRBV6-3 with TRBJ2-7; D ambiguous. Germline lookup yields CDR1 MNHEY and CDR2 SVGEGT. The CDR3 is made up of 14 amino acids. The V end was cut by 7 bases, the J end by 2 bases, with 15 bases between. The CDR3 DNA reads TGTGCCAGCACTCAGGACGGTCCTCCCTACGAGCAGTACTTC. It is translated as CASTQDGPPYEQYF.

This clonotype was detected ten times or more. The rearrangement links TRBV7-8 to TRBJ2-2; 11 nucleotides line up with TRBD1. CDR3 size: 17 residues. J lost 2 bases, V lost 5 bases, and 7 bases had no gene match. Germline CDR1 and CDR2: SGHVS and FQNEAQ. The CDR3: CASSLNGQGANTGELFF. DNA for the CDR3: TGTGCCAGCAGCCTCAACGGACAGGGGGCTAACACCGGGGAGCTGTTTTTT.

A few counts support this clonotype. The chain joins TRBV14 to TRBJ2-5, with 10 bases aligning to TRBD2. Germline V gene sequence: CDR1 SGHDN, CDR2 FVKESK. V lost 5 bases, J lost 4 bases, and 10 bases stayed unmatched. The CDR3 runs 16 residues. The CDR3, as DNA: TGTGCCAGCAGCTTAGCCGGGACTAGCGTCGGAGAGACCCAGTACTTC. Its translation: CASSLAGTSVGETQYF.

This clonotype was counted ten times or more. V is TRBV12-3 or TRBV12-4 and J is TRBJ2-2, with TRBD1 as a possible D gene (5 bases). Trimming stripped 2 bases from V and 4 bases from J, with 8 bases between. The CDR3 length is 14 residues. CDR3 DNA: TGTGCCAGCAGTTTATATCAGGGCACCGGGGAGCTGTTTTTT. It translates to CASSLYQGTGELFF.

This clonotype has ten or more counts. The CDR3 nucleotides read TGTGCCAGCAGAATCAACAGCCCGCTCGGAAACACCATATATTTT. It encodes CASRINSPLGNTIYF. V gene TRBV12-3 or TRBV12-4 combines with J gene TRBJ1-3; no firm D call. This CDR3 is built from 15 residues. The germline V and J ends were trimmed by 6 bases and 4 bases, with 16 bases remaining between them.

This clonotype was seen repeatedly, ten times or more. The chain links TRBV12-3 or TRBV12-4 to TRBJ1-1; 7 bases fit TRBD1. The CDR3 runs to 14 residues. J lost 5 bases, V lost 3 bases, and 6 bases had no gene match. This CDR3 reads CASSFNRGRTEAFF. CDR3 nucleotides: TGTGCCAGCAGTTTCAACAGGGGACGGACTGAAGCTTTCTTT.

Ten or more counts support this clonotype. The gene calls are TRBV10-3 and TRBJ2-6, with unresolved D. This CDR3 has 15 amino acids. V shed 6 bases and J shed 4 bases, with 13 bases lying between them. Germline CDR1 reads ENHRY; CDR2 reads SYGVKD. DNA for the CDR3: TGTGCCATCAGCTCAAATCAGCCCGGGGCCAACGTCCTGACTTTC. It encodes CAISSNQPGANVLTF.

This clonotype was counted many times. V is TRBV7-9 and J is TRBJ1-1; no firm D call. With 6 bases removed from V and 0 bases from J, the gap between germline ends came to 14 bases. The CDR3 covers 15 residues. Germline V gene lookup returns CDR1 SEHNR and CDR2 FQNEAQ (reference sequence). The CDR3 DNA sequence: TGTGCCAGCAGTTGGAGGGAGGGATTGAACACTGAAGCTTTCTTT. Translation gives CASSWREGLNTEAFF.

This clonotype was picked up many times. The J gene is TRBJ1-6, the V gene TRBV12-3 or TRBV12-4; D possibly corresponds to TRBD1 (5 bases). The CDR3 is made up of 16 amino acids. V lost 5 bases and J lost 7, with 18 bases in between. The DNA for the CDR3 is TGTGCCAGCAGTCTAGGGGAGAGGGCTTGGAATTCACCCCTCCACTTT. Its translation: CASSLGERAWNSPLHF.

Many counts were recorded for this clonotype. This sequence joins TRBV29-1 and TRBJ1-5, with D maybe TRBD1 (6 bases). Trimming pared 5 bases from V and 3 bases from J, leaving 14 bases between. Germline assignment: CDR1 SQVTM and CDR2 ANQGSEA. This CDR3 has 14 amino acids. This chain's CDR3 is CSVKTGSPNQPQHF. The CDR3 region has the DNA TGCAGCGTTAAGACAGGTTCCCCCAATCAGCCCCAGCATTTT.

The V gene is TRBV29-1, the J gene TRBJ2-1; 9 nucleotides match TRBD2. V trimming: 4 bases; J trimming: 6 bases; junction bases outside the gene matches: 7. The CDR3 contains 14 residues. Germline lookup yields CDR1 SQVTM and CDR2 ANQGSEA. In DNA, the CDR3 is TGCAGCGTTGCTAGCGGGGCTCTGCTCAATGAGCAGTTCTTC. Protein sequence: CSVASGALLNEQFF.

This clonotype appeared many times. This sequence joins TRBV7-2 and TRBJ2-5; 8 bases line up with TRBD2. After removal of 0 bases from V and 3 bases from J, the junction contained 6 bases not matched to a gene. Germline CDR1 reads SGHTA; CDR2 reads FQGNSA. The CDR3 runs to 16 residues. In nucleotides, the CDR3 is TGTGCCAGCAGCTTAGCGCGGGCGGGGGGCAAAGAGACCCAGTACTTC. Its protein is CASSLARAGGKETQYF.

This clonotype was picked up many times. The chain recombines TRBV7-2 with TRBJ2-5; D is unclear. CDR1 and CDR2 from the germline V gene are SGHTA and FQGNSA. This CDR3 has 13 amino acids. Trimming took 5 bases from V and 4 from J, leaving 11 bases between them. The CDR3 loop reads CASSADRGETQYF. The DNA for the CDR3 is TGTGCCAGCAGCGCGGACCGAGGAGAGACCCAGTACTTC.

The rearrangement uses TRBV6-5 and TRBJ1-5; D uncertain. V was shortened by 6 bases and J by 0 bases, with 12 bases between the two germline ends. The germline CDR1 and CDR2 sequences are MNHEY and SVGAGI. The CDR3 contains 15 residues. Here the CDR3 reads CASRLQMNSNQPQHF. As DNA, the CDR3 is TGTGCCAGCAGATTGCAGATGAATAGCAATCAGCCCCAGCATTTT.